These T cell receptor beta chains were read from a single sample in a study of T cell repertoires in cytomegalovirus infection. These receptors lack a known antigen. TCRdb re-called the reads with MiXCR, one entry per CDR3 protein. The data show 700,000 to 850,000 distinct CDR3 sequences, roughly 33% seen once. The sequencing used cultured CD8+ T cells from PBMCs, collected from culture after CMV antigen stimulation. The receptors here all came from a human donor in good health (CMV status not recorded). Some clones in this sample may be carry-over from other donors' samples. CDR3s include the opening cysteine and the closing phenylalanine or tryptophan. D genes are given only for firm matches.

j_call | d_call | v_call | cdr3_aa
TRBJ2-1 | . | TRBV6-6 | CASSYSMGGPSYNEQFF
TRBJ1-2 | . | TRBV15 | CATSRDGGPGYTF
TRBJ2-1 | . | TRBV7-2 | CASSPDWVRQWEQFF
TRBJ1-5 | . | TRBV13 | CASSLRGIEAQHF
TRBJ1-1 | . | TRBV6-6 | CASSVGLGSSTEAFF
TRBJ1-1 | . | TRBV4-3 | CASARVGGLGMAEAFF
TRBJ1-1 | . | TRBV12-3/TRBV12-4 | CASSWPRGPDITEAFF
TRBJ1-1 | TRBD1 | TRBV12-3/TRBV12-4 | CASSFRGLNTEAFF
TRBJ2-3 | TRBD2 | TRBV10-3 | CAISELAPPTDTQYF
TRBJ2-3 | . | TRBV7-2 | CASSLQSGDRSTDTQYF
TRBJ1-4 | . | TRBV7-9 | CASSLGSGDEKLFF
TRBJ1-2 | . | TRBV27 | CASSPREPINYGYTF
TRBJ1-3 | . | TRBV6-5 | CASSYSTAGVGNTIYF
TRBJ2-7 | . | TRBV9 | CASSVEGDSYEQYF
TRBJ1-5 | . | TRBV4-1 | CASSQVVLRFDQPQHF
TRBJ2-3 | TRBD1 | TRBV9 | CASSATGARSTDTQYF
TRBJ1-4 | . | TRBV18 | CASRLGTNEKLFF
TRBJ2-7 | . | TRBV7-6 | CASSPVLGSYEQYF
TRBJ1-1 | . | TRBV12-3/TRBV12-4 | CASSHGPTERNTEAFF
TRBJ1-2 | TRBD1 | TRBV3-1 | CASSQDRGFGYGYTF
TRBJ1-2 | . | TRBV4-2 | CASSPWGEGSERYGYTF
TRBJ1-2 | TRBD1 | TRBV28 | CASSSRDRQNGYTF
TRBJ1-1 | . | TRBV27 | CASSFGAGRTEAFF
TRBJ2-7 | TRBD1 | TRBV11-3 | CASSGDREYEQYF
TRBJ1-4 | . | TRBV7-2 | CASSLPSGGEKLFF
TRBJ1-5 | . | TRBV28 | CASSFPRDTHQPQHF
TRBJ2-3 | TRBD2 | TRBV12-3/TRBV12-4 | CASSPTSGGYTQYF
TRBJ1-1 | . | TRBV12-3/TRBV12-4 | CASSLAQDPEAFF
TRBJ2-7 | TRBD2 | TRBV13 | CASSFSGGISYEQYF
TRBJ2-5 | . | TRBV10-3 | CAIREAGVRQETQYF
TRBJ2-2 | . | TRBV7-3 | CASSGDNTGELFF
TRBJ1-2 | . | TRBV18 | CASSRGSVEYGYTF
TRBJ1-1 | . | TRBV28 | CATHSSGDYTEAFF
TRBJ1-1 | TRBD1 | TRBV6-6 | CASSYTGTVEAFF
TRBJ1-2 | . | TRBV6-6 | CASSYSGTGGGGYTF
TRBJ1-1 | . | TRBV7-3 | CASNEVGVTEAFF
TRBJ2-4 | TRBD2 | TRBV7-6 | CASSLDGAGVWPTKNIQYF
TRBJ1-2 | . | TRBV9 | CASSGGRGIGYTF
TRBJ1-3 | . | TRBV28 | CASSFAGAGGNTIYF
TRBJ1-5 | . | TRBV12-3/TRBV12-4 | CASSDSSGQPQHF
TRBJ1-1 | . | TRBV7-9 | CASSLVGDNTEAFF
TRBJ1-5 | . | TRBV7-2 | CASSLERGAGLPSNQPQHF
TRBJ1-1 | . | TRBV7-3 | CASSYPGPTNTEAFF
TRBJ2-2 | . | TRBV4-1 | CASSPSHTGELFF
TRBJ2-2 | TRBD1 | TRBV6-5 | CASSLRQGPTGELFF
TRBJ2-1 | . | TRBV4-1 | CASSPLQGMRYNEQFF
TRBJ2-3 | . | TRBV27 | CASSSTPWDTQYF
TRBJ2-1 | . | TRBV7-9 | CASSSGPSAYNEQFF
TRBJ2-1 | . | TRBV6-2/TRBV6-3 | CASKGSSYNEQFF